These 3 T cell receptor beta chains came from one sample sequenced in a study of beta chain features in type 1 diabetes (dated by TCRdb to 2016 to 2018). These TCRs' antigens remain unknown. Library preparation used the immunoSEQ multiplex PCR assay. The entire amount of isolated RNA was reverse transcribed using the High Capacity cDNA Reverse Transcription Kit, so the sequenced TCRB transcripts were expressed ones. This immuneACCESS table, as held by TCRdb, lists in-frame sequences with V and J called but not all clones. Of the missing ones, under half trace to an unresolved V gene in checked studies; the others have no known cause. The sample has 550,000 to 850,000 clones on record, 13% of them singletons. Of the sample, 0.022% is held by the ten largest clones. On the study overall, not on this receptor specifically: Type 1 diabetes patients showed a moderate but significant shortening of TCRB CDR3 length in all four CD4+ subsets.

The material sequenced was naive CD4+ T cells from blood. The sample's cell subset or site label is to be understood as: true naive CD4+ T cells. The receptor set was obtained from a man aged 18 to 29 with type 1 diabetes.

J is TRBJ1-1 and V is TRBV28; 8 bases align to TRBD1. Trimming removed 6 bases from V and 6 bases from J; junction bases left unmatched: 6. This CDR3 spans 13 amino acids. Germline assignment: CDR1 MDHEN and CDR2 SYDVKM. CDR3 DNA: TGTGCCAGCAGCCCGGGGACAGGCGCTGAAGCTTTCTTT. This gives the protein CASSPGTGAEAFF.

In this sample, this clone turned up a few times. DNA of the CDR3: TGTGCCAGTAGTACCCTCATTGGACGGTTCCTAGCCAAAAACATTCAGTACTTC. Its protein product is CASSTLIGRFLAKNIQYF. V usage is TRBV19 and J usage is TRBJ2-4, with D unclear. Germline lookup yields CDR1 LNHDA and CDR2 SQIVND (reference sequence). V was trimmed by 4 bases and J by 0 bases, leaving 19 bases between them. The CDR3 loop spans 18 amino acids.

The rearrangement uses TRBV30 and TRBJ1-4; tentatively, D is TRBD1 (5 bases). Between the trimmed V and J ends, which lost 3 bases and 5 bases, there was a span of 13 bases. CDR1 GTSNPN and CDR2 SVGIG come from the germline V gene (reference sequence). The CDR3 runs to 14 residues. In nucleotides, the CDR3 is TGTGCCTGGAGCCCATGGGGGACGAATGAAAAACTGTTTTTT. Encoded protein: CAWSPWGTNEKLFF.